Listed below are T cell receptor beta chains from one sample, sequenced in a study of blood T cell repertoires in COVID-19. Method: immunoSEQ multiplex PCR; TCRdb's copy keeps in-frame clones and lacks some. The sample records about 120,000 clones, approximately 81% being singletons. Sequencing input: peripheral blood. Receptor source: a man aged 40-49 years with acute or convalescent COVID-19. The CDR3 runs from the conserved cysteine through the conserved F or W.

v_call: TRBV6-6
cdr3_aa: CASSYGGQLYNEQFF

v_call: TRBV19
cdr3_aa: CASSIGLADRAKNIQYF

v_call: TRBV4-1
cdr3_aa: CASSQSRGRGGDTQYF

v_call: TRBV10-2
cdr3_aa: CASSESRSGLNSPLHF

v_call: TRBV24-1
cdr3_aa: CATSDPGARIDEQFF

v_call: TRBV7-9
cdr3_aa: CASSATSGGAQNNEQFF

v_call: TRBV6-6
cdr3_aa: CASSYSGGYESPLHF

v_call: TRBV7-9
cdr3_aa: CASTRLAGGLGGELFF

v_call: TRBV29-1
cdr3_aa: CSVEVGAGSYNEQFF

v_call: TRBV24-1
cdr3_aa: CATSAGGEGGYTF

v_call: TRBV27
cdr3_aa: CASSLSDRGNSPLHF

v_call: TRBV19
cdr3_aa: CASSIVAGSHNEQFF

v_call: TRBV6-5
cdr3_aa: CASSYEAYGYTF

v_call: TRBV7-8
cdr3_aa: CASSVYSGRGEQYF

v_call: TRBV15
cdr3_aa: CATSRDPSGQETQYF

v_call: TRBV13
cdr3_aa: CASRGDSWISGNTIYF

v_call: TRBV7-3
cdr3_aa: CASSLTFKPGELFF

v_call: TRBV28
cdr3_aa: CASSSTGPSSYEQYF

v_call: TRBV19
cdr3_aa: CACSIGSGGVRGEQFF

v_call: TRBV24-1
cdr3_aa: CATSDSPRGGGSTDTQYF

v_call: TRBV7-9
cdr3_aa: CASSPPRGLTDTQYF

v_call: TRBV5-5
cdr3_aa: CASSLVQGFDTGELFF

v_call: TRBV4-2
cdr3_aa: CASSQRGLAGEGEQFF

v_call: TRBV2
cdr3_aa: CASSRGQGRQESPLHF

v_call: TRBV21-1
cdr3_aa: CASSKTGKGPPDDTQYF

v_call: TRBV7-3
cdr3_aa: CASSLTGAGPLSGTQYF

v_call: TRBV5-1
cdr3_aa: CASRRTTSTDTQYF

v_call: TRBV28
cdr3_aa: CASSSGRVSYNEQFF

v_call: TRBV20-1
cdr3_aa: CSANSWGAQYF

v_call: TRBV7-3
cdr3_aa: CASSPNRRGFYEKLFF

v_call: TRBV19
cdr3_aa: CASTGRQGSYNEQFF

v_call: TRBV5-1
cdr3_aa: CASSQSPTGNYGYTF

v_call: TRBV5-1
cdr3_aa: CASSLGLASYNEQFF

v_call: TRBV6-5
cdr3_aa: CASSYSGTPYNEQFF

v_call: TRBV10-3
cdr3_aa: CATYLLAAEETQYF

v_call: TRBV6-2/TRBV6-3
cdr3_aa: CASSYGRATDTQYF

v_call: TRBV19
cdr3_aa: CASNMGLVSTDTQYF

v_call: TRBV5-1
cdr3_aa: CASRVYRPASGEGTGELFF

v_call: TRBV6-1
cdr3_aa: CASSEVRANTEAFF

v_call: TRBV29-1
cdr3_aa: CSVGVGEQFF

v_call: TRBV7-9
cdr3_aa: CASSSTGTTNEKLFF

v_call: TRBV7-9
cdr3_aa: CASSLQGTNEKLFF

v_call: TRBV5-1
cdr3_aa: CASSPGQGRTGELFF

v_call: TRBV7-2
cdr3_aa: CASSYQTGYYGYTF

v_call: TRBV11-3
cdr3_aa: CASSLDRVSPLHF

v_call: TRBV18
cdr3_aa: CASSPGQQETQYF

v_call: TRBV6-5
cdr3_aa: CASSRFGTGHTEAFF

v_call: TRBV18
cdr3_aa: CASSVTSPPYNEQFF

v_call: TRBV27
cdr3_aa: CASSTGGGFEQYF

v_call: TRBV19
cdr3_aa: CASTTGGTKNIQYF

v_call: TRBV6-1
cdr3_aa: CASSDLAGGPNEQFF

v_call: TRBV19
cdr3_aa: CASSRGKEGRTAWFF